Shown below are 9 T cell receptor beta chains from a single sample sequenced in a study of CD8+ T cells in alopecia areata. Stated treatment: oral pan-JAK inhibitor, 5-10 mg twice daily. cDNA serving as the sequencing template came from extracted, reverse transcribed RNA. Sequenced by immunoSEQ multiplex PCR; TCRdb stores in-frame clones only, minus some. Counted here are 200,000 to 250,000 clones, roughly 56% occurring once; the ten biggest clones make up roughly 1.6%. This sample comprised CD4+ T cells sorted from blood, obtained at week 4, from a patient treated with tofacitinib. The source of these receptors is a human donor with alopecia areata.

The chain employs TRBV4-3 and TRBJ2-3, with 7 bases that match TRBD2. The ends lost 0 bases at V and 6 bases at J; junction bases unmatched: 12. Germline V gene sequence: CDR1 LGHNA, CDR2 YSLEER. This CDR3 has 17 amino acids. The CDR3 is CASSQDGAGGLTDTQYF. In nucleotides, the CDR3 is TGCGCCAGCAGCCAAGATGGGGCCGGGGGGTTAACGGATACGCAGTATTTT.

This rearrangement joins TRBV5-1 to TRBJ2-5, with a possible D match to TRBD1 (5 bases). Germline V lookup: CDR1 SGHRS, CDR2 YFSETQ. The CDR3 spans 14 residues. Trimming took 4 bases from V and 1 from J, leaving 11 bases between them. CDR3 residues: CASSPGHTQETQYF. CDR3 DNA sequence: TGCGCCAGCAGCCCTGGACATACCCAAGAGACCCAGTACTTC.

This rearrangement joins TRBV29-1 to TRBJ2-3, with D perhaps assigned TRBD1 or TRBD2 (5 bases each). Trimming took 1 base from V and 1 from J, leaving 12 bases between them. Germline-derived CDR1 and CDR2 are SQVTM and ANQGSEA. The CDR3 is made up of 15 amino acids. The DNA for the CDR3 is TGCAGCGTTGAAGCCCGGGACGGACGCACAGATACGCAGTATTTT. Amino acids: CSVEARDGRTDTQYF.

V usage is TRBV30 and J usage is TRBJ1-1; D possibly corresponds to TRBD1 (5 bases). This CDR3 comprises 13 residues. Germline V gene data show CDR1 as GTSNPN and CDR2 as SVGIG (reference sequence). Trimming took off 5 bases at V and 0 bases at J, with 10 bases between the two ends. CDR3 region: CAWQGGVNTEAFF. DNA of the CDR3: TGTGCCTGGCAGGGTGGCGTGAACACTGAAGCTTTCTTT.

The V call is TRBV4-2, the J call TRBJ2-5, with D uncertain. CDR3 length: 13 amino acids. V lost 4 bases and J lost 5, with 11 bases in between. Germline V gene lookup returns CDR1 LGHNA and CDR2 YNFKEQ. CDR3 nucleotide sequence: TGTGCCAGCAGCCCCGGGTCAAGGGAGACCCAGTACTTC. This sequence encodes CASSPGSRETQYF.

The chain uses TRBV4-3 and TRBJ2-1; tentatively, D is TRBD1 (5 bases). V shed 4 bases and J shed 0 bases, with 10 bases lying between them. Looked up from germline, CDR1 is LGHNA and CDR2 is YSLEER. This CDR3 has 15 amino acids. This chain's CDR3 is CASSPGRDSYNEQFF. CDR3 bases: TGCGCCAGCAGCCCTGGCAGGGACTCCTACAATGAGCAGTTCTTC.

This clone was picked up one time. J is TRBJ1-6 and V is TRBV5-1, with unresolved D. V lost 0 bases, J lost 0 bases, and 4 bases lay in between. The CDR3 sequence is 15 residues long. Germline CDR1 is SGHRS and CDR2 is YFSETQ. This CDR3 reads CASSLGLSYNSPLHF. CDR3 nucleotides: TGCGCCAGCAGCTTGGGGCTCTCCTATAATTCACCCCTCCACTTT.

V usage is TRBV7-2 and J usage is TRBJ2-3, with D tentatively TRBD1 (5 bases). The CDR3 loop spans 12 amino acids. Per germline, CDR1 SGHTA and CDR2 FQGNSA. V lost 5 bases and J lost 7, with 10 bases in between. The CDR3 nucleotides are TGTGCCAGCAGCCTAGGGGCTAATACGCAGTATTTT. Its translation is CASSLGANTQYF.

This clone has a single count. The genes are TRBV30 and TRBJ2-3; 9 bases fit TRBD1. Germline lookup yields CDR1 GTSNPN and CDR2 SVGIG (reference sequence). The CDR3 totals 14 residues. V shed 6 bases and J 0 bases; nucleotides not matched to a gene: 4. The CDR3 coding sequence is TGTGCCTGTTCGGGACAGGGCAGCACAGATACGCAGTATTTT. Translated: CACSGQGSTDTQYF.